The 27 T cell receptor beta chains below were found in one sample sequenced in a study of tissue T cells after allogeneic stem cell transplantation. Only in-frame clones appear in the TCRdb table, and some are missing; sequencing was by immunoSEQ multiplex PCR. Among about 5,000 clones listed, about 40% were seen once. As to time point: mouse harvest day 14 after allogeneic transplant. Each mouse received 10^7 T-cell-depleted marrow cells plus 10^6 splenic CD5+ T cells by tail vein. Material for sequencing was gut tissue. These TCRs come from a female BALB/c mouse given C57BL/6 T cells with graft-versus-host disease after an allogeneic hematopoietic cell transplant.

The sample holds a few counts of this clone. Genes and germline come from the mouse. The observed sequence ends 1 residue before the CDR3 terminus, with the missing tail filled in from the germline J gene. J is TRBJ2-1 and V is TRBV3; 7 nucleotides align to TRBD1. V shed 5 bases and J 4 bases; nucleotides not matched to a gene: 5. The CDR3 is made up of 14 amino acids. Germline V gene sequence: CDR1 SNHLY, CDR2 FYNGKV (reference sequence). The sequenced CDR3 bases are TGTGCCAGCAGCATACAGGGGTCGTATGCTGAGCAGTTC. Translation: CASSIQGSYAEQF. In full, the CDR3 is CASSIQGSYAEQFF.

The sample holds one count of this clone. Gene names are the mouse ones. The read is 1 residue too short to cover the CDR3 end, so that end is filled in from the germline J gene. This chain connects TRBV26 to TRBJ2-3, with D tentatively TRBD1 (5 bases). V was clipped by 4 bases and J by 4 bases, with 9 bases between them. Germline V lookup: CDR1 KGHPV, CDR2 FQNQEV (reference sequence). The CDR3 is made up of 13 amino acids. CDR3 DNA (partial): TGTGCCAGCAGTCCCCAGGGTCCAGAAACGCTGTAT. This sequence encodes CASSPQGPETLY. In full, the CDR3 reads CASSPQGPETLYF.

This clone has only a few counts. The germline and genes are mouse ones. The sequenced CDR3 bases are TGTGCCAGCAGTCTGTTCAGGACAGGGGGCAAACAAAACACCTTGTAC. Translated, it gives CASSLFRTGGKQNTLY. The CDR3 in full is CASSLFRTGGKQNTLYF. The V call is TRBV26, the J call TRBJ2-4, with 11 positions matching TRBD1. The sequence runs out 1 residue before the end of the CDR3; the remainder is reconstructed from the germline J gene. Germline-derived CDR1 and CDR2 are KGHPV and FQNQEV (reference sequence). V lost 1 base to trimming and J lost 3 bases; unmatched junction nucleotides: 6. The CDR3 has 17 residues.

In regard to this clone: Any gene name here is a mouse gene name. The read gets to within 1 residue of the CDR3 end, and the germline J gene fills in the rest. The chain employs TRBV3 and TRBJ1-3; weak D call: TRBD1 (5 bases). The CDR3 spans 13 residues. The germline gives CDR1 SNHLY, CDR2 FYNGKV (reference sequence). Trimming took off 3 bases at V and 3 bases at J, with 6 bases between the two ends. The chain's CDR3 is CASSLGGGNTLYF. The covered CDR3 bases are TGTGCCAGCAGCTTGGGGGGTGGAAATACGCTCTAT.

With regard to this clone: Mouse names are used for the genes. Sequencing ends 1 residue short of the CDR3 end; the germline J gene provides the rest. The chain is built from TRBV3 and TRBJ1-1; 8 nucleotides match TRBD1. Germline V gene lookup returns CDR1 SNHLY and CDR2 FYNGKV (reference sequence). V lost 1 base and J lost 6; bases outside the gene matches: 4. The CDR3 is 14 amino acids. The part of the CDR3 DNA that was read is TGTGCCAGCAGCTTAGGACAGGGGAAGGCAGAAGTCTTC. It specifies CASSLGQGKAEVF. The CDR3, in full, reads CASSLGQGKAEVFF.

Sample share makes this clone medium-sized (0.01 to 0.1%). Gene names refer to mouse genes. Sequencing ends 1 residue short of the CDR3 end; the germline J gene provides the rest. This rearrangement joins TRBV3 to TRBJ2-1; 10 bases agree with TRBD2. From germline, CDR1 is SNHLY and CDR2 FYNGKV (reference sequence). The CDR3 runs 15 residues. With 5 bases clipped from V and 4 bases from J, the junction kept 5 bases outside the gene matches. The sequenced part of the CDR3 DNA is TGTGCCAGCAGCCTGACTGGGGGGTTGTATGCTGAGCAGTTC. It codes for CASSLTGGLYAEQF. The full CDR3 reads CASSLTGGLYAEQFF. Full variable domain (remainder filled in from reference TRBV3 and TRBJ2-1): GPKVLQIPSHQIIDMGQMVTLNCDPVSNHLYFYWYKQILGQQMEFLVNFYNGKVMEKSKLFKDQFSVERPDGSYFTLKIQPTALEDSAVYFCASSLTGGLYAEQFFGPGTRLTVL.

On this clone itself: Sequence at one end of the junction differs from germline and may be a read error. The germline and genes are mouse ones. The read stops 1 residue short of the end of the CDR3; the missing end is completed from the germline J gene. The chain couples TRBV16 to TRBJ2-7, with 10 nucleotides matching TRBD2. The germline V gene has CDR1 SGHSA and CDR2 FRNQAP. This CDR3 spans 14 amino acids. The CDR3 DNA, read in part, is TGTGCCAGCAGTGACTGGGGGGACTCCTATGAACAGTAC. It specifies CASSDWGDSYEQY. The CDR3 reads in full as CASSDWGDSYEQYF.

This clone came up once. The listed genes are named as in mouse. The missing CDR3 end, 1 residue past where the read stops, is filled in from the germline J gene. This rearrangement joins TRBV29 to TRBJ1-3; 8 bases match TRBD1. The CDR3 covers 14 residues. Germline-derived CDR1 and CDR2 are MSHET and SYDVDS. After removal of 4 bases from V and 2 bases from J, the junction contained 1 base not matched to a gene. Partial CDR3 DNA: TGTGCTAGCAGTTCAGGGGGCGCTGGAAATACGCTCTAT. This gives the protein CASSSGGAGNTLY. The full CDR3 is CASSSGGAGNTLYF.

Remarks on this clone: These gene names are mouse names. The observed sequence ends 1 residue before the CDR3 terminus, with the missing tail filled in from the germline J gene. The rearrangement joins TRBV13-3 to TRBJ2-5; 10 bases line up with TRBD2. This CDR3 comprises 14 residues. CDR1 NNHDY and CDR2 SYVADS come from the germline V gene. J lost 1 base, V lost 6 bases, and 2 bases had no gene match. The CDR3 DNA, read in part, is TGTGCCAGCACCTGGGGGGGCGACCAAGACACCCAGTAC. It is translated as CASTWGGDQDTQY. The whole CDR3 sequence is CASTWGGDQDTQYF. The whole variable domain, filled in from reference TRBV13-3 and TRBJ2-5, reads EAAVTQSPRSKVAVTGGKVTLSCHQTNNHDYMYWYRQDTGHGLRLIHYSYVADSTEKGDIPDGYKASRPSQENFSLILELASLSQTAVYFCASTWGGDQDTQYFGPGTRLLVL.

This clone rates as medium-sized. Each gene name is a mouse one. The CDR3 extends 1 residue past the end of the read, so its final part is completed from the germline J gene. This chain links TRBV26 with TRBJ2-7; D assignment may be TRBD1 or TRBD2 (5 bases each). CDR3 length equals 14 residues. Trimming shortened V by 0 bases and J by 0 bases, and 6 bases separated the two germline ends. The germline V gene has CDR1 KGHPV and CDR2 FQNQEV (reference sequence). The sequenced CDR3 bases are TGTGCCAGCAGTCTGTCGGGGCCCTCCTATGAACAGTAC. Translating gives CASSLSGPSYEQY. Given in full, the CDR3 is CASSLSGPSYEQYF.

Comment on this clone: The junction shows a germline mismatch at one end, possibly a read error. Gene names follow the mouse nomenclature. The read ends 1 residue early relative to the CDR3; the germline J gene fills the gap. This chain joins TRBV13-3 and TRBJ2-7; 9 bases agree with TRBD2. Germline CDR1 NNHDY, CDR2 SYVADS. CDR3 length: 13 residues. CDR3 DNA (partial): TGTGCCAGCGGTGAGTTCTGGGGGGGTGAACAGTAC. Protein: CASGEFWGGEQY. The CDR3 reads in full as CASGEFWGGEQYF.

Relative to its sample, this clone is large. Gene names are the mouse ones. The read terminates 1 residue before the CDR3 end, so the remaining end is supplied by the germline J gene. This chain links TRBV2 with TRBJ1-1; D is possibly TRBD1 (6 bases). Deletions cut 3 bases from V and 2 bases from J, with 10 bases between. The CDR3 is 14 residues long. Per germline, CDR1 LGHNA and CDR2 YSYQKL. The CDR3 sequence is CASSHGRGNTEVFF. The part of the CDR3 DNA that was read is TGTGCCAGCAGCCACGGCAGGGGTAACACAGAAGTCTTC.

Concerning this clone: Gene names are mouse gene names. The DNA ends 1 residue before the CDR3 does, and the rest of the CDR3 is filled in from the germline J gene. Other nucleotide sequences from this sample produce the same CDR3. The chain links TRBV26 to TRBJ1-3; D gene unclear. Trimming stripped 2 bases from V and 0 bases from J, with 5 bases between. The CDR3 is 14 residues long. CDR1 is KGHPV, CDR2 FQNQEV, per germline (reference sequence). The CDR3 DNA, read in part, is TGTGCCAGCAGTCTGCCCAATTCTGGAAATACGCTCTAT. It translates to CASSLPNSGNTLY. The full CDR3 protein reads CASSLPNSGNTLYF.

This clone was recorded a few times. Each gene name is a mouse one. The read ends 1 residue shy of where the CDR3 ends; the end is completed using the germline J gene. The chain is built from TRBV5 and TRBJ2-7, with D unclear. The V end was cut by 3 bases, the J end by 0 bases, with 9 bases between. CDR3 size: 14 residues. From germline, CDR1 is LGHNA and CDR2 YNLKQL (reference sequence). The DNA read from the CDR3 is TGTGCCAGCAGCCAGAGACAAAGCTCCTATGAACAGTAC. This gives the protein CASSQRQSSYEQY. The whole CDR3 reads CASSQRQSSYEQYF.

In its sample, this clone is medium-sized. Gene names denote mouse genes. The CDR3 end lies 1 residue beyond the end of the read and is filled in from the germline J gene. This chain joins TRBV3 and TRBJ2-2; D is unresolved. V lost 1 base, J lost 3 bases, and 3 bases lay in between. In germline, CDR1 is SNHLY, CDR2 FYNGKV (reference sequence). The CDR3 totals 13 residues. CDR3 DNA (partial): TGTGCCAGCAGCTTAGACTACACCGGGCAGCTCTAC. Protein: CASSLDYTGQLY. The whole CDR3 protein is CASSLDYTGQLYF. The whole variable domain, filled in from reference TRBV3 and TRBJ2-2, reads GPKVLQIPSHQIIDMGQMVTLNCDPVSNHLYFYWYKQILGQQMEFLVNFYNGKVMEKSKLFKDQFSVERPDGSYFTLKIQPTALEDSAVYFCASSLDYTGQLYFGEGSKLTVL.

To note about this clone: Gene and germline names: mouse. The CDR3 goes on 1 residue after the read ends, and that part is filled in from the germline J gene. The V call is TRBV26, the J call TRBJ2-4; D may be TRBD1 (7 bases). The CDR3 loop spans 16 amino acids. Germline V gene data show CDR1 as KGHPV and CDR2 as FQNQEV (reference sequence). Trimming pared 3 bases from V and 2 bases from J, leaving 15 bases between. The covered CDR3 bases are TGTGCCAGCAGTCTAGGGGGCGGGGGTCTTCAAAACACCTTGTAC. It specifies CASSLGGGGLQNTLY. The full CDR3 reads CASSLGGGGLQNTLYF.

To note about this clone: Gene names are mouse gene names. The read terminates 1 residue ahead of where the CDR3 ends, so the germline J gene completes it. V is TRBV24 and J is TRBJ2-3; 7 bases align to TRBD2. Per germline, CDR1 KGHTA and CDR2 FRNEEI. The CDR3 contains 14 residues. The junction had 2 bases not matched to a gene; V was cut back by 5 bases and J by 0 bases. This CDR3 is CASSSLGSAETLYF. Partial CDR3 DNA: TGTGCCAGCAGTTCACTGGGGAGTGCAGAAACGCTGTAT.

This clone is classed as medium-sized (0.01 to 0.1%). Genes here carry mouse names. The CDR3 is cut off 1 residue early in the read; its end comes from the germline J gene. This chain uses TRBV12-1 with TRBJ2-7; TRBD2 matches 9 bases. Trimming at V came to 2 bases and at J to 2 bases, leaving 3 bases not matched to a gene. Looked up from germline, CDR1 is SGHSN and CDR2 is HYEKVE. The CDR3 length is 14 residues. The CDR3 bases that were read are TGTGCCAGCTCTCCGGGGACTGGGCCCTATGAACAGTAC. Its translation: CASSPGTGPYEQY. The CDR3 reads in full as CASSPGTGPYEQYF.

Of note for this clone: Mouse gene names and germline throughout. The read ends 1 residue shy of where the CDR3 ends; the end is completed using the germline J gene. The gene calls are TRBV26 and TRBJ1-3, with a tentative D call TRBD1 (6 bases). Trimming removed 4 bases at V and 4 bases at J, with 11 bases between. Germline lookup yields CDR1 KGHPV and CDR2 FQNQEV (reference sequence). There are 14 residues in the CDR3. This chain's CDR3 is CASSPGRGGNTLYF. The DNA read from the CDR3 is TGTGCCAGCAGTCCGGGCAGGGGCGGAAATACGCTCTAT.

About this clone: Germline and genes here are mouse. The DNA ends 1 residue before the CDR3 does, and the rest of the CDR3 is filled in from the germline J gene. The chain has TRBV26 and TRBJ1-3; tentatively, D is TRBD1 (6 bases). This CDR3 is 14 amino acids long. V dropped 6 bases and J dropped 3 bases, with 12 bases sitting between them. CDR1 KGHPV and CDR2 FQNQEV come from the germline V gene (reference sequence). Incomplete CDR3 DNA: TGTGCCAGCAGATTTGACAGGTTTGGAAATACGCTCTAT. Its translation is CASRFDRFGNTLY. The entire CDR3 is CASRFDRFGNTLYF.

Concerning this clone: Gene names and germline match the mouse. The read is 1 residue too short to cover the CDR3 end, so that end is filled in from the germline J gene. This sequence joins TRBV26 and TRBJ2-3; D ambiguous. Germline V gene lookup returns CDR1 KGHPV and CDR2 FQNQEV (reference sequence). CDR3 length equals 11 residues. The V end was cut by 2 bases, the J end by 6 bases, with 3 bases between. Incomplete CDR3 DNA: TGTGCCAGCAGTCTGCTTGAAACGCTGTAT. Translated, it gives CASSLLETLY. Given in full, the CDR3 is CASSLLETLYF.

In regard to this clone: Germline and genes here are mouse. CDR3 DNA, as far as it was read: TGTGCCAGCAGACAGACACCTTCTGGAAATACGCTCTAT. Amino acids: CASRQTPSGNTLY. The entire CDR3 is CASRQTPSGNTLYF. The chain links TRBV26 to TRBJ1-3; D unclear. The CDR3 extends 1 residue past the end of the read, so its final part is completed from the germline J gene. The CDR3 runs 14 residues. Germline loops: CDR1 KGHPV, CDR2 FQNQEV (reference sequence). V was shortened by 6 bases and J by 0 bases, with 9 bases between the two germline ends.

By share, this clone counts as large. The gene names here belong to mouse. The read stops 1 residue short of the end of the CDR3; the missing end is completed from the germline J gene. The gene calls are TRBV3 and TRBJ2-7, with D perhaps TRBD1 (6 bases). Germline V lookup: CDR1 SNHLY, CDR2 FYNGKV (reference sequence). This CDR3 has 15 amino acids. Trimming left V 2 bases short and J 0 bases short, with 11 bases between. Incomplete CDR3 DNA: TGTGCCAGCAGCTTAAGGGGGACATACTCCTATGAACAGTAC. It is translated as CASSLRGTYSYEQY. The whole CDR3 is CASSLRGTYSYEQYF.

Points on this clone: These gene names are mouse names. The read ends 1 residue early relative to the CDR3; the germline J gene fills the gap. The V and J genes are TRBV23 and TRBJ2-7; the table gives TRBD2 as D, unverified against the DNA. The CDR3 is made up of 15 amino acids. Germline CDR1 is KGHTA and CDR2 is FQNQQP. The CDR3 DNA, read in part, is TGCTCCAGCAGTCAGTGGGGGTCAAGCTCCTATGAACAGTAC. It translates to CSSSQWGSSSYEQY. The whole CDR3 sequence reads CSSSQWGSSSYEQYF.

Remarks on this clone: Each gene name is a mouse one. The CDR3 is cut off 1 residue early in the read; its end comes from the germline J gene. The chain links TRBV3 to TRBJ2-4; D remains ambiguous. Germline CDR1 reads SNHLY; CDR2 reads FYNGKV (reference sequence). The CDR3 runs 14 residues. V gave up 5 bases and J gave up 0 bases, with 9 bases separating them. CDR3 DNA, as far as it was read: TGTGCCAGCAGCCGGAGAAATAGTCAAAACACCTTGTAC. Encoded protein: CASSRRNSQNTLY. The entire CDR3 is CASSRRNSQNTLYF.

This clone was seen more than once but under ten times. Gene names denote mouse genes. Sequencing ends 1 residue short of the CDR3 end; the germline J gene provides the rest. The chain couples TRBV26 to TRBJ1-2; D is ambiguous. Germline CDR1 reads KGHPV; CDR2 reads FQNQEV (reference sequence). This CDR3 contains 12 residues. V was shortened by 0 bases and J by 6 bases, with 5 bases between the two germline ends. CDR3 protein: CASSLSGADYTF. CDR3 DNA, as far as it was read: TGTGCCAGCAGTCTGTCCGGGGCCGACTACACC.

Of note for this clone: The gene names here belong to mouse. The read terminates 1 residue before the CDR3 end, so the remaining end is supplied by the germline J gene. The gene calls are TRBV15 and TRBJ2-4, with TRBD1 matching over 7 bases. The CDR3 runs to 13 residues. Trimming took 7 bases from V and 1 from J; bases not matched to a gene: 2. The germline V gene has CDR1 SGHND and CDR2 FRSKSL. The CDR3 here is CASTGTGQNTLYF. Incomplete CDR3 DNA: TGTGCCAGCACCGGGACAGGTCAAAACACCTTGTAC.